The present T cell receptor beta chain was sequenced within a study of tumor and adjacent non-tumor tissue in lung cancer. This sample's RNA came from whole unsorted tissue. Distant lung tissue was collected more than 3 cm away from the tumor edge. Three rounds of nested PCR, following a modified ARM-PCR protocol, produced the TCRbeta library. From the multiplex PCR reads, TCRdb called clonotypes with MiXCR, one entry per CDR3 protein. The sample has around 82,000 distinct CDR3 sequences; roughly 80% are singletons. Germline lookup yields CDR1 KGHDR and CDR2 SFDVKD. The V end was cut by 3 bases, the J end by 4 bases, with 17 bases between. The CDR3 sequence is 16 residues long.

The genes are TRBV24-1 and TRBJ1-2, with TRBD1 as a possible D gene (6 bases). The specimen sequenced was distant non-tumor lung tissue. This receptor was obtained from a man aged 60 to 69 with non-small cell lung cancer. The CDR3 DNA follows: TGTGCCACCAGTGATCTGGACAGTGATGATGGCTATGGCTACACCTTC. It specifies CATSDLDSDDGYGYTF.